Listed below are T cell receptor beta chains from one sample, sequenced in a study of T cells after yellow fever vaccination. TCRdb reprocessed the 5' RACE reads via MiXCR and lists one record per CDR3 protein. The sample has 300,000 or so distinct CDR3 sequences; under 5% are singletons. The sample in question was PBMCs, obtained 5 days after the yellow fever booster vaccination. These receptors originate from a man younger than 35 who received the YFV17D yellow fever vaccine. The CDR3 runs from the conserved cysteine through the conserved F or W. The D gene is left open where the match is weak. Not all rows give a size; the values are once, few, many and, for expanded clones, a class.

CDR3 protein,CDR3 DNA,D gene,J gene,clone size,V gene
CASSPGTLSSYEQYF,TGTGCCAGCTCACCCGGGACGTTGAGCTCCTACGAGCAGTACTTC,NA,TRBJ2-7,many,TRBV18
CASSKNRVAGANVLTF,TGTGCCAGCAGCAAGAACAGGGTGGCTGGGGCCAACGTCCTGACTTTC,NA,TRBJ2-6,NA,TRBV14
CASSHKIRTGEGNEQFF,TGTGCCAGCAGCCATAAAATAAGGACAGGGGAGGGGAATGAGCAGTTCTTC,TRBD1,TRBJ2-1,few,TRBV5-6
CASGGQGGTDTQYF,TGCGCCAGCGGGGGACAGGGCGGCACAGATACGCAGTATTTT,TRBD1,TRBJ2-3,few,TRBV10-1
CASSSGGTGGLQETQYF,TGCGCCAGCAGCTCCGGGGGGACAGGAGGGCTCCAAGAGACCCAGTACTTC,NA,TRBJ2-5,medium-sized,TRBV5-1
CASSQPGTGANVLTF,TGCGCCAGCAGCCAACCGGGTACTGGGGCCAACGTCCTGACTTTC,NA,TRBJ2-6,NA,TRBV4-3
CASRTYGDNTNYGYTF,TGCGCCAGCAGAACCTATGGGGACAACACAAACTATGGCTACACCTTC,NA,TRBJ1-2,many,TRBV4-1
CASSYRTGVPYNSPLHF,TGTGCCAGCAGTTACCGGACAGGGGTGCCCTATAATTCACCCCTCCACTTT,TRBD1,TRBJ1-6,few,TRBV27
CASRLIPGGGPYEQYF,TGTGCAAGTCGCTTAATCCCCGGCGGGGGCCCCTACGAGCAGTACTTC,NA,TRBJ2-7,NA,TRBV12-2
CASTSLGSPTGELFF,TGTGCCAGCACATCACTCGGGTCCCCGACCGGGGAGCTGTTTTTT,NA,TRBJ2-2,few,TRBV18
CASSLYGVGEQFF,TGTGCCAGCAGTTTGTACGGCGTGGGAGAGCAGTTCTTC,NA,TRBJ2-1,few,TRBV27
CAIRTGTGNTEAFF,TGTGCCATCAGAACCGGGACAGGGAACACTGAAGCTTTCTTT,TRBD1,TRBJ1-1,few,TRBV10-3
CASSQVAGLAHTTDTQYF,TGCGCCAGCAGCCAAGTGGCGGGACTAGCTCACACCACAGATACGCAGTATTTT,TRBD2,TRBJ2-3,NA,TRBV4-3
CASTSTGLGYTF,TGTGCCAGCACCTCGACAGGGCTTGGCTACACCTTC,TRBD1,TRBJ1-2,few,TRBV27
CASGLQGRNQPQHF,TGTGCCAGCGGGCTTCAGGGACGCAATCAGCCCCAGCATTTT,NA,TRBJ1-5,many,TRBV7-2
CASGLGPGPQHF,TGTGCTAGTGGTTTGGGTCCTGGGCCCCAGCATTTT,NA,TRBJ1-5,NA,TRBV12-5
CASSSGLDTDTQYF,TGTGCCAGCAGCTCCGGACTAGACACAGATACGCAGTATTTT,TRBD2,TRBJ2-3,few,TRBV5-5
CASSMSGAQTEAFF,TGTGCCAGTAGTATGTCGGGGGCGCAGACTGAAGCTTTCTTT,NA,TRBJ1-1,few,TRBV19
CSARPGNEQFF,TGCAGTGCTAGGCCTGGCAATGAGCAGTTCTTC,NA,TRBJ2-1,NA,TRBV20-1
CSAPGQGIGDTQYF,TGCAGTGCCCCTGGACAGGGGATCGGGGATACGCAGTATTTT,TRBD1,TRBJ2-3,few,TRBV20-1
CASSSQTGTYNYGYTF,TGCGCCAGCAGCTCCCAGACAGGGACTTATAACTATGGCTACACCTTC,TRBD1,TRBJ1-2,few,TRBV5-1
CASSQDGIAGVSYEQYF,TGTGCCAGCAGCCAAGATGGAATAGCGGGGGTTTCCTACGAGCAGTACTTC,TRBD2,TRBJ2-7,NA,TRBV4-2
CASSFGGEPQHF,TGTGCCAGCAGTTTCGGGGGAGAGCCCCAGCATTTT,NA,TRBJ1-5,NA,TRBV12-3/TRBV12-4
CASSPRTDEQYF,TGTGCCAGCTCACCGCGGACAGACGAGCAGTACTTC,NA,TRBJ2-7,few,TRBV18
CASSLAGSQDSPLHF,TGTGCCAGCAGCTTAGCAGGGTCGCAGGACTCACCCCTCCACTTT,NA,TRBJ1-6,NA,TRBV7-2
CATSEGQDYEQYF,TGTGCCACCAGTGAAGGCCAGGACTACGAGCAGTACTTC,NA,TRBJ2-7,few,TRBV24-1
CASRLLAGVYNEQFF,TGTGCCAGCAGGTTACTAGCGGGGGTTTACAATGAGCAGTTCTTC,TRBD2,TRBJ2-1,few,TRBV6-5
CASLAENTGELFF,TGTGCCAGTCTAGCGGAGAACACCGGGGAGCTGTTTTTT,TRBD2,TRBJ2-2,few,TRBV7-3
CASQERLNYGYTF,TGTGCCAGTCAAGAACGCTTGAACTATGGCTACACCTTC,NA,TRBJ1-2,NA,TRBV25-1
CASSSDRGETQYF,TGTGCCAGCAGCTCGGACAGGGGCGAGACCCAGTACTTC,TRBD1,TRBJ2-5,many,TRBV7-2
CASSLGGNPGELFF,TGTGCCAGCAGTTTAGGGGGGAACCCCGGGGAGCTGTTTTTT,NA,TRBJ2-2,NA,TRBV28
CASSFQLAGTDTQYF,TGTGCCAGCAGTTTTCAACTAGCGGGGACAGATACGCAGTATTTT,TRBD2,TRBJ2-3,many,TRBV12-3/TRBV12-4
CATSRAGQAPGPLHF,TGTGCCACCAGCAGGGCGGGACAGGCCCCTGGGCCCCTCCACTTT,TRBD1,TRBJ1-6,many,TRBV15